One sample yielded the 6 T cell receptor beta chains listed below, sequenced in a study of shared clonotypes between healthy human individuals. Sequenced by immunoSEQ multiplex PCR; TCRdb stores in-frame clones only, minus some. The table records about 1.5 million clones, under 99% of them present only once. Sequencing was performed on naive CD4+ T cells sorted from blood. Subset indicated: CD45RA+ positively selected. Receptors were obtained from a man aged 25 to 40 in good health.

A remark on this clone: The sample holds other DNA sequences that translate to the same CDR3. This sequence joins TRBV6-6 and TRBJ1-3; D not certain. There are 12 residues in the CDR3. Germline V CDR1 and CDR2: MNHNY, SVGAGI (reference sequence). The V and J ends lost 6 bases and 5 bases respectively, with 8 bases between them. The CDR3 protein is CASSPGRNTIYF. DNA for the CDR3: TGTGCCAGCAGCCCCGGTAGAAACACCATATATTTT.

The chain links TRBV4-3 to TRBJ2-7, with D unclear. The CDR3 is 14 amino acids. V was clipped by 1 base and J by 4 bases, with 11 bases between them. Per germline, CDR1 LGHNA and CDR2 YSLEER. The CDR3 spells CASSQGLRKYEQYF. The CDR3 nucleotides are TGCGCCAGCAGCCAAGGACTCAGAAAATACGAGCAGTACTTC.

The chain has TRBV27 and TRBJ1-4; 7 bases align to TRBD1. V trimming: 6 bases; J trimming: 10 bases; junction bases outside the gene matches: 8. Germline V CDR1 and CDR2: MNHEY, SMNVEV (reference sequence). The CDR3 has 13 residues. The CDR3 sequence: CASRTGTDGKLFF. CDR3 DNA sequence: TGTGCCAGCAGAACCGGGACAGATGGAAAACTGTTTTTT. The full variable domain, rest sourced from reference TRBV27 and TRBJ1-4, is EAQVTQNPRYLITVTGKKLTVTCSQNMNHEYMSWYRQDPGLGLRQIYYSMNVEVTDKGDVPEGYKVSRKEKRNFPLILESPSPNQTSLYFCASRTGTDGKLFFGSGTQLSVL.

This chain joins TRBV18 and TRBJ2-6; D is ambiguous. The CDR3 contains 15 residues. V lost 4 bases and J 0 bases, leaving 7 bases between the germline ends. CDR1 is KGHSH, CDR2 LQKENI, per germline. The CDR3 protein is CASSQGDSGANVLTF. In nucleotides, the CDR3 is TGTGCCAGCTCACAGGGTGACTCTGGGGCCAACGTCCTGACTTTC.

This chain links TRBV19 with TRBJ1-3, with TRBD1 as a possible D gene (6 bases). V was cut by 4 bases and J by 0 bases, with 10 bases left in between. This CDR3 is built from 15 residues. Germline CDR1 is LNHDA and CDR2 is SQIVND (reference sequence). CDR3 nucleotide sequence: TGTGCCAGTAGTACTACAGGGATCTCTGGAAACACCATATATTTT. Translated: CASSTTGISGNTIYF.

This clone was detected only once. The V and J genes are TRBV2 and TRBJ1-5; a weak D match, TRBD1 (5 bases). Germline assignment: CDR1 SNHLY and CDR2 FYNNEI. The length of the CDR3 is 16 residues. Between the trimmed V and J ends, which lost 2 bases and 4 bases, there was a span of 15 bases. The CDR3 nucleotides are TGTGCCAGCAGTGAACCCACAGGTATCAGGAATCAGCCCCAGCATTTT. Its translation is CASSEPTGIRNQPQHF.